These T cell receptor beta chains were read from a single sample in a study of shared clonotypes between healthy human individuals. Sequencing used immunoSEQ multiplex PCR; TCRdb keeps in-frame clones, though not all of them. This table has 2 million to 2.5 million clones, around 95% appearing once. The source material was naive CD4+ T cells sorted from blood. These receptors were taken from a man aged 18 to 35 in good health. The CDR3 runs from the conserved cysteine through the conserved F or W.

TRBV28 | CASRGGTYEQYF
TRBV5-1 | CASSLGYNRDTGLVKLFF
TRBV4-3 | CASSQGGERHNEQFF
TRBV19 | CASSIVTGTSRYNEQFF
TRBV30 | CAWSGTGRAGELFF
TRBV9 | CASSDREGGNTIYF
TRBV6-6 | CASSYGPRVTGELFF
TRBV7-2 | CASSLFRDQPQHF
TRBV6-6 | CASSYQDRRNGYTF
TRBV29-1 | CSAIKSTDTQYF
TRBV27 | CASSMWGASTDTQYF
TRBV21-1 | CASSKGLQGPQPQHF
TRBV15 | CATSRGGNSYNSPLHF
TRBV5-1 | CASSLAVQGAGGEQYF
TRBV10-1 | CASSEGLAGAGELFF
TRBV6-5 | CASSPNYGAEDGYTF
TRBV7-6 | CAIMTFADGNTIYF
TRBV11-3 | CASSLRDRAQANYGYTF
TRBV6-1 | CASSDSGTVANYGYTF
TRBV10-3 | CAIQNGMNTEAFF
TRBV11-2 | CASSLGDRGSYEQYF
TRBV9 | CASSVGGGKETQYF
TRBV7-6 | CASSLARGAGEKLFF
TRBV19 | CASSAGTGISNQPQHF
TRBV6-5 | CASSYGDRVRAGELFF
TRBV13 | CASSSYAGTGGLNYGYTF
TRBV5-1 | CASSWDTTNEKLFF
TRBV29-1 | CSVVSNLWGTEAFF
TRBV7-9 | CASSLAPGTGGANEQYF
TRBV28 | CASNPGPTGYTF
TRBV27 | CASSGGVGFQPQHF
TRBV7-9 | CASSLEASKNTEAFF
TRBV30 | CAWSRRGGINEKLFF
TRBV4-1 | CASSPWTGNYGYTF
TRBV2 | CASSVPSGSGTQYF
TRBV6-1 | CASTLDRAETQYF